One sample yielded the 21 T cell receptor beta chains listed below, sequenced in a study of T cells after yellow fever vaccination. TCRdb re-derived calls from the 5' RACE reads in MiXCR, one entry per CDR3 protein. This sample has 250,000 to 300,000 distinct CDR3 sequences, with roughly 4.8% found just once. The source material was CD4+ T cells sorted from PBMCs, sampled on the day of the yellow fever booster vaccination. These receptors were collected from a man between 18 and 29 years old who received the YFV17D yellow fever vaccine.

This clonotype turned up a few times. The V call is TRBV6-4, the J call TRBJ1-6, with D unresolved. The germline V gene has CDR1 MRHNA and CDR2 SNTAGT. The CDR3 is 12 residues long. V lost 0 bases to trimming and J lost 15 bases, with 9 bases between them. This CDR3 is CASSDSSVHLHF. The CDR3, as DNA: TGTGCCAGCAGTGACTCGTCGGTACACCTCCACTTT.

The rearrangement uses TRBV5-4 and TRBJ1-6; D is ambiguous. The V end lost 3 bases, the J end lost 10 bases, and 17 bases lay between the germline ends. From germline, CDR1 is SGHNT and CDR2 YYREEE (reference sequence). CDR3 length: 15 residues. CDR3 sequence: CASSSSQFSDSPLHF. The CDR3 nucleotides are TGTGCCAGCAGCTCGTCGCAGTTTTCGGACTCACCCCTCCACTTT.

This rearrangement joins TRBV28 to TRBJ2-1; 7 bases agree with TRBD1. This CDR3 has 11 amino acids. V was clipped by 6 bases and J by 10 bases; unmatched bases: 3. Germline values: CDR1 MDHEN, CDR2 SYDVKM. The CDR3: CASRLQGEQFF. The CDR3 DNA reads TGTGCCAGCAGGTTACAGGGGGAGCAGTTCTTC.

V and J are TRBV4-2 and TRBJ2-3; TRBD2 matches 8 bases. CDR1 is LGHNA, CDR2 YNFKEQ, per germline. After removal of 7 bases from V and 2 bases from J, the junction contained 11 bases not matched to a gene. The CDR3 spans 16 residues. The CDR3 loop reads CASTHGGAVSTDTQYF. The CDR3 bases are TGTGCCAGCACCCACGGGGGGGCCGTTTCCACAGATACGCAGTATTTT.

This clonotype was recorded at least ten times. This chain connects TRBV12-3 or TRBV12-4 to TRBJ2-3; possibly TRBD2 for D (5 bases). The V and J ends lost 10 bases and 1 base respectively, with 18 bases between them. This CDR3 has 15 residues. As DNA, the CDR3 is TGTGCCACCTCGCACGGCGGGCCCCGCACAGATACGCAGTATTTT. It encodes CATSHGGPRTDTQYF.

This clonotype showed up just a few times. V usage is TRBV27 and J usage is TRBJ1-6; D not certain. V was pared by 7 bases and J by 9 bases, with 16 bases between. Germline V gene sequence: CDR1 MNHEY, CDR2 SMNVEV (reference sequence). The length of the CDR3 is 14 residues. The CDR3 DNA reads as TGTGCCAGCACGCGGCAGTACACGACTTCACCCCTCCACTTT. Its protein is CASTRQYTTSPLHF.

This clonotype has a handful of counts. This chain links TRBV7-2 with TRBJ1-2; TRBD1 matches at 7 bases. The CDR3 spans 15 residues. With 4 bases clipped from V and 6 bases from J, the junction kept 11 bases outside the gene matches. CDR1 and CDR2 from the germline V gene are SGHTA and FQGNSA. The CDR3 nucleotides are TGTGCCAGCAGCTCACGACATCAGGGGGGGGATGGCTACACCTTC. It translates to CASSSRHQGGDGYTF.

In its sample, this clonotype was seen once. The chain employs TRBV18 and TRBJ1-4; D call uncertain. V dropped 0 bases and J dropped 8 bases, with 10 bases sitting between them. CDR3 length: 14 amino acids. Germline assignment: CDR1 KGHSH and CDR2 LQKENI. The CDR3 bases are TGTGCCAGCTCACCACCCTCGGTTGGCGAAAAACTGTTTTTT. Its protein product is CASSPPSVGEKLFF.

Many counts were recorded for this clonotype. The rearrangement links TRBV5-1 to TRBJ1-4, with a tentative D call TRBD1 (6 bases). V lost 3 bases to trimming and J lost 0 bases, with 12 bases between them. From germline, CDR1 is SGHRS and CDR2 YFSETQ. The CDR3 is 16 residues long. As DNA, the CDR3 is TGCGCCAGCAGCTGGGACATTGTGGCAACTAATGAAAAACTGTTTTTT. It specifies CASSWDIVATNEKLFF.

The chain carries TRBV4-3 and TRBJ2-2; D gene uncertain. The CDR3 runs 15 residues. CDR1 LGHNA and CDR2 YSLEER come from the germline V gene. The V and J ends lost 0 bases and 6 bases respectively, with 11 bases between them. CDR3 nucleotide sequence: TGCGCCAGCAGCCAAGAGCCTAGTGGAGCCGGGGAGCTGTTTTTT. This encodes CASSQEPSGAGELFF.

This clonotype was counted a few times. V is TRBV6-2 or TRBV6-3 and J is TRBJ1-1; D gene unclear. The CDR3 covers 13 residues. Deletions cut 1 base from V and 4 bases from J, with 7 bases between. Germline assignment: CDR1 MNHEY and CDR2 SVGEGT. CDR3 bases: TGTGCCAGCAGTTACTGGGTGGGCACTGAAGCTTTCTTT. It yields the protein CASSYWVGTEAFF.

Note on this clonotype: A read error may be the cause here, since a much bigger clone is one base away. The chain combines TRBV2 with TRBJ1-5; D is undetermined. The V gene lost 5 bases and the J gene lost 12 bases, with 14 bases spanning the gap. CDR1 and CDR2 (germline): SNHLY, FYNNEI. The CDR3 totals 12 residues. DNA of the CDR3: TGTGCCAGCAGTAGTGACGACCCCGGCCAGCATTTT. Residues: CASSSDDPGQHF.

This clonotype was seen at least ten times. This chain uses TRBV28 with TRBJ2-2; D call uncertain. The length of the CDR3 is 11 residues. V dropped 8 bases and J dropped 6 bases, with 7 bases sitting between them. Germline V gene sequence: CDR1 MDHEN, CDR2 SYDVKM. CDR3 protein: CASLKSGELFF. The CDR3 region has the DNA TGTGCCAGCCTCAAATCCGGGGAGCTGTTTTTT.

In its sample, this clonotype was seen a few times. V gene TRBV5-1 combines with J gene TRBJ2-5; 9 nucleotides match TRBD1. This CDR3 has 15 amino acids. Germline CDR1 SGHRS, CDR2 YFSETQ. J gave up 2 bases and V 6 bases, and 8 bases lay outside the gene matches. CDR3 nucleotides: TGCGCCAGCATCGAGACAGGGGGGAGGCAAGAGACCCAGTACTTC. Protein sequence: CASIETGGRQETQYF.

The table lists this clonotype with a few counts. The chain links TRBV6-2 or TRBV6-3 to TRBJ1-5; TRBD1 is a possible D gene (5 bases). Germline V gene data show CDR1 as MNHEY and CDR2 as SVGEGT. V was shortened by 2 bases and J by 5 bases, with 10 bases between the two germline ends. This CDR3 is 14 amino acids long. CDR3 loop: CASSYGAGHQPQHF. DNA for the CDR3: TGTGCCAGCAGTTACGGGGCAGGGCATCAGCCCCAGCATTTT.

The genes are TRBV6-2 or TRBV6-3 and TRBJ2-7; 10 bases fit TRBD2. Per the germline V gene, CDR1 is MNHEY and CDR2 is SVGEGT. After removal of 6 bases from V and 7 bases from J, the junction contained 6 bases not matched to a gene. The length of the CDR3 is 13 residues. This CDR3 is CASSLAGDREQYV. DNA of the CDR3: TGTGCCAGCAGCCTAGCGGGAGACAGGGAGCAGTACGTC.

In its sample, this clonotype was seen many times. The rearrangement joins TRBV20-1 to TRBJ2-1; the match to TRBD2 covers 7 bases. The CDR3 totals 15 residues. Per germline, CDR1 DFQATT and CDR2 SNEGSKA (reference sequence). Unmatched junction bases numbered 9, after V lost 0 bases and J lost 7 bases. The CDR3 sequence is CSARDRAGFFNEQFF. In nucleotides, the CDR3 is TGCAGTGCTAGAGATCGAGCGGGGTTTTTTAATGAGCAGTTCTTC.

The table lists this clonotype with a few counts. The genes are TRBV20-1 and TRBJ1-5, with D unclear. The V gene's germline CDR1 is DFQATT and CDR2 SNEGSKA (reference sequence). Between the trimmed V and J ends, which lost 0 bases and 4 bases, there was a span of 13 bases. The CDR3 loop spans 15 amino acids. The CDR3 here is CSARDPGRINQPQHF. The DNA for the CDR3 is TGCAGTGCTAGAGATCCCGGACGGATAAATCAGCCCCAGCATTTT.

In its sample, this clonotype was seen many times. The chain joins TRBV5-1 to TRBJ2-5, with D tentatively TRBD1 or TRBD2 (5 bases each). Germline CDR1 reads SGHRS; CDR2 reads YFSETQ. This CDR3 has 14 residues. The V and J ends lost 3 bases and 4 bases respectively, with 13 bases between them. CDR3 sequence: CASSWGRGGETQYF. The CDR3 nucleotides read TGCGCCAGCAGCTGGGGCAGAGGAGGAGAGACCCAGTACTTC.

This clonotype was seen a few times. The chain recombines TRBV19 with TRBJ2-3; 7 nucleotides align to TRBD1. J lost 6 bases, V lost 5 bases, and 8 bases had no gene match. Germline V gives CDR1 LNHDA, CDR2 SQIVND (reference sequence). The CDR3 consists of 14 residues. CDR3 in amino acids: CASSLQGERDTQYF. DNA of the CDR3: TGTGCCAGTAGTCTTCAGGGGGAACGGGATACGCAGTATTTT. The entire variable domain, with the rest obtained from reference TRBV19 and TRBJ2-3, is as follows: DGGITQSPKYLFRKEGQNVTLSCEQNLNHDAMYWYRQDPGQGLRLIYYSQIVNDFQKGDIAEGYSVSREKKESFPLTVTSAQKNPTAFYLCASSLQGERDTQYFGPGTRLTVL.

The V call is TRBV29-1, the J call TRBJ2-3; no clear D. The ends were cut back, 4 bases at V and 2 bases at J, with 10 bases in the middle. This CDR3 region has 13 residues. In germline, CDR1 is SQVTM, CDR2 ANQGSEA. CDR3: CSVGLTATDTQYF. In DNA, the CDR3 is TGCAGCGTTGGACTTACGGCCACAGATACGCAGTATTTT.